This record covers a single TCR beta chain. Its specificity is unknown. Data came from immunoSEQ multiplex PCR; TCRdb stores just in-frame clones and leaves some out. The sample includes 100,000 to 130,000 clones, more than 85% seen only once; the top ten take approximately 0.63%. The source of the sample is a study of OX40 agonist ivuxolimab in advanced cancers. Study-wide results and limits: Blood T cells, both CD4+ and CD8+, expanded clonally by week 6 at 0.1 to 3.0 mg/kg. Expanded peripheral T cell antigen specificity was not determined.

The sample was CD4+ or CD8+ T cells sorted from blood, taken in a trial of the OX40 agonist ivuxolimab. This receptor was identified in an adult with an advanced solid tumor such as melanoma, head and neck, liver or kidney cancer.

The CDR3 region is CASSQSRSAGVVYEQYF. CDR3 nucleotide sequence: TGCGCCAGCAGCCAATCCAGATCAGCGGGAGTTGTCTACGAGCAGTACTTC. The genes are TRBV4-1 and TRBJ2-7; TRBD2 matches 8 bases. V shed 2 bases and J 3 bases; nucleotides not matched to a gene: 12. The CDR3 consists of 17 residues. Germline V CDR1 and CDR2: MGHRA, YSYEKL.